This T cell receptor beta chain derives from a study of blood T cell repertoires in COVID-19. Clones were read by immunoSEQ multiplex PCR, and TCRdb kept only the in-frame ones, dropping some. The profile covers about 110,000 clones, with approximately 80% appearing a single time and more than 13% taken by the ten largest. Trimming cost V 0 bases and J 2 bases, with 11 bases left between them. Germline V lookup: CDR1 SGHRS, CDR2 YFSETQ. The CDR3 is 15 residues long. The chain employs TRBV5-1 and TRBJ1-2, with a tentative D call TRBD1 (5 bases). This TCR came from a woman aged 60 to 75 with acute or convalescent COVID-19. Sequences were obtained from peripheral blood. The CDR3 DNA sequence: TGCGCCAGCAGCTTGGGGGACGGAGGGAACTATGGCTACACCTTC. Amino acids: CASSLGDGGNYGYTF.